The 28 T cell receptor beta chains below were found in one sample sequenced in a study of shared clonotypes between healthy human individuals. Profiling relied on immunoSEQ multiplex PCR, and the TCRdb table lists in-frame clones only, not all of them. The top ten hold 0.95% to 1.5% of the sample, which has over a million clones, roughly 97% seen once. Source material: naive CD4+ T cells sorted from blood. As to subset: CD45RA+ positively selected. The receptor set was obtained from a man younger than 40 in good health.

This chain links TRBV7-8 with TRBJ2-7; 7 bases match TRBD1. The CDR3 consists of 15 residues. CDR1 is SGHVS, CDR2 FQNEAQ, per germline. Trimming at V came to 3 bases and at J to 5 bases, leaving 10 bases not matched to a gene. DNA for the CDR3: TGTGCCAGCAGCTTGACGTCAGGGGGATCCCACGAGCAGTACTTC. Its translation: CASSLTSGGSHEQYF.

V and J are TRBV5-4 and TRBJ2-5; the match to TRBD2 covers 12 bases. CDR3 size: 15 residues. The junction had 6 bases not matched to a gene; V was cut back by 4 bases and J by 5 bases. The germline CDR1 and CDR2 sequences are SGHNT and YYREEE (reference sequence). In nucleotides, the CDR3 is TGTGCCAGCAGCCAAGGACTAGCGGGGTCGGAGACCCAGTACTTC. Residues: CASSQGLAGSETQYF.

V usage is TRBV7-9 and J usage is TRBJ2-7, with D maybe TRBD2 (6 bases). The CDR3 extends over 14 amino acids. V lost 3 bases and J lost 6, with 15 bases in between. The germline V gene has CDR1 SEHNR and CDR2 FQNEAQ (reference sequence). CDR3 residues: CASSLRLEIREQYF. DNA of the CDR3: TGTGCCAGCAGCTTGCGACTAGAGATTCGCGAGCAGTACTTC.

The V gene is TRBV27, the J gene TRBJ2-3; 9 bases are shared with TRBD1. The V and J ends lost 2 bases and 1 base, in that order; junction bases with no gene match: 10. The CDR3 runs 18 residues. CDR1 MNHEY and CDR2 SMNVEV come from the germline V gene (reference sequence). The CDR3 sequence: CASSLKSFGDRGTDTQYF. The DNA of the CDR3 is TGTGCCAGCAGTTTAAAGTCTTTTGGGGACAGGGGCACAGATACGCAGTATTTT.

J is TRBJ2-1 and V is TRBV28; 7 bases are shared with TRBD1. The V gene end was trimmed by 6 bases and the J gene end by 4 bases; junction bases not matched to a gene: 3. CDR1 and CDR2 from the germline V gene are MDHEN and SYDVKM. CDR3 size: 13 residues. CDR3 amino acids: CASRTGVYNEQFF. The CDR3 DNA sequence: TGTGCCAGCAGAACAGGGGTTTACAATGAGCAGTTCTTC.

The chain joins TRBV5-5 to TRBJ2-1, with TRBD2 matching over 8 bases. The germline CDR1 and CDR2 sequences are SGHKS and YYEKEE (reference sequence). The length of the CDR3 is 15 residues. Losses at the gene ends were 2 bases for V and 9 bases for J; bases not matched to a gene: 10. CDR3 sequence: CASSFVGRAGSEQFF. The CDR3 coding sequence is TGTGCCAGCAGCTTTGTCGGGAGGGCCGGTTCTGAGCAGTTCTTC.

V is TRBV19 and J is TRBJ2-3; 13 nucleotides match TRBD2. CDR1 is LNHDA, CDR2 SQIVND, per germline (reference sequence). CDR3 length: 16 amino acids. J was trimmed by 6 bases and V by 6 bases; bases with no gene match: 9. CDR3 sequence (DNA): TGTGCCAGTAGATTGGGGACTAGCGGGATTCGGGATACGCAGTATTTT. Translated: CASRLGTSGIRDTQYF.

The J gene is TRBJ1-4, the V gene TRBV10-3; D is perhaps TRBD1 (6 bases). V was trimmed by 2 bases and J by 9 bases, leaving 16 bases between them. There are 15 residues in the CDR3. Germline CDR1 ENHRY, CDR2 SYGVKD. The CDR3 DNA reads as TGTGCCATCAGTGAGCCTCAGGGGATGCCTCAAAAACTGTTTTTT. Amino acid sequence: CAISEPQGMPQKLFF.

The V gene is TRBV28, the J gene TRBJ1-2; 7 nucleotides line up with TRBD1. The germline gives CDR1 MDHEN, CDR2 SYDVKM. V shed 6 bases, J shed 8 bases, and the junction held 6 bases outside the gene matches. The CDR3 loop spans 12 amino acids. The DNA for the CDR3 is TGTGCCAGCAGAACAGGGGTTACCGGCTACACCTTC. Protein sequence: CASRTGVTGYTF.

This clone was seen a single time. The gene calls are TRBV6-5 and TRBJ2-7; D is ambiguous. Germline CDR1 reads MNHEY; CDR2 reads SVGAGI. Between the trimmed V and J ends, which lost 0 bases and 6 bases, there was a span of 9 bases. The CDR3 length is 13 residues. The DNA for the CDR3 is TGTGCCAGCAGTTACTCGAGACGGACCGAGCAGTACTTC. Amino acid sequence: CASSYSRRTEQYF.

The J gene is TRBJ1-4, the V gene TRBV15, with D perhaps TRBD1 (5 bases). The CDR3 runs 13 residues. Germline V gene lookup returns CDR1 LNHNV and CDR2 YYDKDF (reference sequence). Trimming pared 2 bases from V and 6 bases from J, leaving 7 bases between. For the CDR3, the DNA is TGTGCCACCAGCAGACAGGGCTATGAAAAACTGTTTTTT. Protein: CATSRQGYEKLFF.

The rearrangement links TRBV7-6 to TRBJ2-1; D call uncertain. CDR3 length: 19 amino acids. Trimming took off 5 bases at V and 8 bases at J, with 31 bases between the two ends. Germline CDR1 is SGHVS and CDR2 is FNYEAQ. Here the CDR3 reads CASSTYTVVLQRPLHEQFF. In nucleotides, the CDR3 is TGTGCCAGCAGCACCTACACCGTGGTCCTTCAGAGACCCCTGCATGAGCAGTTCTTC.

About this clone: Other DNA sequences from this sample encode an identical CDR3 as well. The chain combines TRBV5-1 with TRBJ2-5, with TRBD2 matching 7 bases. Germline values: CDR1 SGHRS, CDR2 YFSETQ. Unmatched junction bases numbered 3, after V lost 1 base and J lost 3 bases. There are 14 residues in the CDR3. The CDR3 DNA reads TGCGCCAGCAGCTTGTTTGCGGGAGAAGAGACCCAGTACTTC. Translated: CASSLFAGEETQYF.

The chain carries TRBV28 and TRBJ1-4; 7 nucleotides match TRBD1. The V segment lost 6 bases and the J segment 4 bases; nucleotides outside the gene matches: 5. The CDR3 is made up of 14 amino acids. CDR1 and CDR2 (germline): MDHEN, SYDVKM. For the CDR3, the DNA is TGTGCCAGCAGCCCCGGACAGGATAATGAAAAACTGTTTTTT. Translating it yields CASSPGQDNEKLFF.

This clone was seen once. The chain employs TRBV5-4 and TRBJ2-1; the match to TRBD1 covers 9 bases. From germline, CDR1 is SGHNT and CDR2 YYREEE (reference sequence). The CDR3 runs to 18 residues. Trimming took 0 bases from V and 4 from J; bases not matched to a gene: 11. The CDR3 loop reads CASSLAPGQGGLYNEQFF. The CDR3 DNA is TGTGCCAGCAGCTTGGCCCCGGGACAGGGCGGTCTTTACAATGAGCAGTTCTTC.

This clone was detected a few times. The chain couples TRBV5-4 to TRBJ2-1; D not certain. This CDR3 is 12 amino acids long. The germline CDR1 and CDR2 sequences are SGHNT and YYREEE (reference sequence). The ends were cut back, 0 bases at V and 9 bases at J, with 7 bases in the middle. CDR3 residues: CASSLAAAEQFF. In DNA form, the CDR3 reads TGTGCCAGCAGCTTGGCGGCGGCTGAGCAGTTCTTC.

The CDR3: CASSFLGQAGYGYTF. The CDR3 region has the DNA TGTGCCAGCAGTTTCCTCGGACAGGCTGGCTATGGCTACACCTTC. The V and J genes are TRBV27 and TRBJ1-2; 7 nucleotides match TRBD1. CDR1 and CDR2 (germline): MNHEY, SMNVEV (reference sequence). The CDR3 runs to 15 residues. V was clipped by 3 bases and J by 4 bases; unmatched bases: 8.

V and J are TRBV5-1 and TRBJ2-3, with TRBD1 matching 9 bases. The CDR3 has 20 amino acids. Germline values: CDR1 SGHRS, CDR2 YFSETQ. J lost 1 base, V lost 5 bases, and 20 bases had no gene match. The CDR3 reads CASRNAGQGSNPRGTDTQYF. The CDR3 DNA is TGCGCCAGCAGAAACGCGGGACAGGGAAGTAATCCTCGTGGCACAGATACGCAGTATTTT. The variable domain in full, completed from reference TRBV5-1 and TRBJ2-3, reads KAGVTQTPRYLIKTRGQQVTLSCSPISGHRSVSWYQQTPGQGLQFLFEYFSETQRNKGNFPGRFSGRQFSNSRSEMNVSTLELGDSALYLCASRNAGQGSNPRGTDTQYFGPGTRLTVL.

The chain carries TRBV28 and TRBJ1-1; no clear D gene. V was cut by 5 bases and J by 5 bases, with 15 bases left in between. CDR1 MDHEN and CDR2 SYDVKM come from the germline V gene. This CDR3 is 14 amino acids long. The CDR3 DNA reads as TGTGCCAGCAGTCCTCCAATCCTCGCTACTGAAGCTTTCTTT. It encodes CASSPPILATEAFF.

The chain carries TRBV28 and TRBJ2-2; D is unresolved. CDR1 MDHEN and CDR2 SYDVKM come from the germline V gene. V lost 3 bases and J lost 5, with 10 bases in between. The CDR3 totals 14 residues. The CDR3 bases are TGTGCCAGCAGTTTTCTGTGGGGAACCGGGGAGCTGTTTTTT. Amino acids: CASSFLWGTGELFF.

The chain combines TRBV5-4 with TRBJ2-1; 8 bases agree with TRBD1. The CDR3 is made up of 15 amino acids. J gave up 5 bases and V 7 bases, and 11 bases lay outside the gene matches. CDR1 is SGHNT and CDR2 is YYREEE in the germline V gene (reference sequence). The CDR3 region is CASAEPGGKNNEQFF. The CDR3 nucleotides read TGTGCCAGCGCTGAGCCAGGGGGCAAGAACAATGAGCAGTTCTTC.

This clone was counted once. The J gene is TRBJ2-1, the V gene TRBV27; 14 bases fit TRBD2. Germline CDR1 and CDR2: MNHEY and SMNVEV (reference sequence). The V segment lost 6 bases and the J segment 0 bases; nucleotides outside the gene matches: 10. This CDR3 is built from 19 residues. CDR3 in DNA: TGTGCCAGCAGGGGGCCGGGACTAGCGGGAGTCGGCTCCTACAATGAGCAGTTCTTC. Protein: CASRGPGLAGVGSYNEQFF.

The chain has TRBV30 and TRBJ1-4; D ambiguous. Trimming took 0 bases from V and 0 from J, leaving 17 bases between them. Germline CDR1 is GTSNPN and CDR2 is SVGIG (reference sequence). The CDR3 length is 18 residues. CDR3 coding DNA: TGTGCCTGGAGTGTACTCAGATCTAGACCTGCAACTAATGAAAAACTGTTTTTT. Encoded protein: CAWSVLRSRPATNEKLFF.

This clone was detected once. This specimen includes other DNA sequences encoding the same CDR3. The J gene is TRBJ1-1, the V gene TRBV2; 8 nucleotides match TRBD1. Germline CDR1 SNHLY, CDR2 FYNNEI. J was trimmed by 0 bases and V by 6 bases; bases with no gene match: 0. This CDR3 region has 13 residues. CDR3 loop: CASRDRVNTEAFF. The CDR3 region has the DNA TGTGCCAGCAGGGACAGGGTGAACACTGAAGCTTTCTTT. Together with reference TRBV2 and TRBJ1-1, the CDR3 gives the full variable domain: EPEVTQTPSHQVTQMGQEVILRCVPISNHLYFYWYRQILGQKVEFLVSFYNNEISEKSEIFDDQFSVERPDGSNFTLKIRSTKLEDSAMYFCASRDRVNTEAFFGQGTRLTVV.

In its sample, this clone was seen a few times. The rearrangement uses TRBV5-1 and TRBJ2-3, with 9 bases fitting TRBD2. V lost 1 base and J lost 2; bases outside the gene matches: 8. This CDR3 is 17 amino acids long. The V gene's germline CDR1 is SGHRS and CDR2 YFSETQ. For the CDR3, the DNA is TGCGCCAGCAGCTTGTTGACTAGCGGTACAACCACAGATACGCAGTATTTT. Translating gives CASSLLTSGTTTDTQYF.

This chain uses TRBV7-6 with TRBJ1-1; D ambiguous. CDR1 SGHVS and CDR2 FNYEAQ come from the germline V gene. Trimming cost V 1 base and J 10 bases, with 13 bases left between them. CDR3 length equals 13 residues. The chain's CDR3 is CASSLDGLDRAFF. CDR3 coding DNA: TGTGCCAGCAGCTTAGATGGACTGGATCGAGCTTTCTTT. The variable domain in full, completed from reference TRBV7-6 and TRBJ1-1, reads GAGVSQSPRYKVTKRGQDVALRCDPISGHVSLYWYRQALGQGPEFLTYFNYEAQQDKSGLPNDRFSAERPEGSISTLTIQRTEQRDSAMYRCASSLDGLDRAFFGQGTRLTVV.

This clone was recorded only once. The chain joins TRBV29-1 to TRBJ1-1; TRBD1 agrees at 11 bases. Germline values: CDR1 SQVTM, CDR2 ANQGSEA. Trimming at V came to 4 bases and at J to 7 bases, leaving 8 bases not matched to a gene. The CDR3 is 14 residues long. CDR3 coding DNA: TGCAGCGTTGGCCCCGGGACAGGGGGGGTTGAAGCTTTCTTT. The encoded protein is CSVGPGTGGVEAFF.

The chain couples TRBV5-1 to TRBJ2-5; 12 bases fit TRBD2. Germline CDR1 SGHRS, CDR2 YFSETQ. The CDR3 runs 16 residues. V shed 4 bases, J shed 5 bases, and the junction held 9 bases outside the gene matches. As DNA, the CDR3 is TGCGCCAGCAGCCCCCTGACTAGCGGGAGATTGGAGACCCAGTACTTC. It encodes CASSPLTSGRLETQYF.